Many counts were recorded for the clone carrying this T cell receptor (beta chain). Antigen specificity is unknown. Germline V CDR1 and CDR2: MNHEY, SVGEGT. The CDR3 loop spans 15 amino acids. V lost 5 bases and J lost 3, with 16 bases in between. The source of the sample is a study of Graves' ophthalmopathy and Graves' hyperthyroidism. General observations from the study: Sensitivity reached more than 70% and specificity 72% to 80% when the model predicted ophthalmopathy progression.

The sequenced template was RNA, covering the TCR beta CDR3 region. First-round RT-PCR employed HTBI primers, with a second-round multiplex PCR after it. TCRdb independently ran MiXCR on the multiplex PCR reads; one entry per CDR3 protein. In the table there are about 400,000 distinct CDR3 sequences, 15% to 20% of which are singletons. The receptor comes from a woman between 18 and 29 years old with Graves' ophthalmopathy. The chain joins TRBV6-2 or TRBV6-3 to TRBJ1-2, with D perhaps TRBD1 (5 bases). The specimen was peripheral blood. The CDR3, as DNA: TGTGCCAGCAGTCCGGGCCCCGGGACCCACTATGGCTACACCTTC. Its protein product is CASSPGPGTHYGYTF.